These 9 T cell receptor beta chains came from one sample sequenced in a study of T cells in Graves' hyperthyroidism and ophthalmopathy (dated by TCRdb to between 2019 and 2020). Libraries were prepared through multiplex PCR. The sequencer listed for this sample is Illumina HiSeq 2000. TCR beta CDR3 regions were amplified from RNA transcripts. For the first round of RT-PCR on the TCR CDR3, the HTBI primer set was used together with the Qiagen OneStep RT-PCR kit. TCRdb reran the public reads through fastp at Q25 and MiXCR, keeping productive beta chains. Rows with a matching CDR3 protein are joined into one entry that keeps the most common DNA and genes. The sample contains fewer than 350,000 distinct CDR3 sequences, 15% to 20% of them found a single time. The ten largest clones add up to approximately 49% of the sample. The sequenced sample consisted of blood. These receptors all stem from a woman in her forties or fifties with Graves' hyperthyroidism.

The genes are TRBV6-1 and TRBJ2-7; D ambiguous. Trimming shortened V by 0 bases and J by 3 bases, and 12 bases separated the two germline ends. From germline, CDR1 is MNHNS and CDR2 SASEGT. CDR3 size: 15 residues. CDR3 in amino acids: CASSEAGGVYYEQYV. The CDR3 region has the DNA TGTGCCAGCAGTGAAGCCGGTGGGGTTTACTACGAGCAGTACGTC.

Ten or more counts support this clonotype. The gene calls are TRBV2 and TRBJ2-1; D is possibly TRBD2 (5 bases). V shed 4 bases and J shed 8 bases, with 18 bases lying between them. This CDR3 is built from 15 residues. Germline V lookup: CDR1 SNHLY, CDR2 FYNNEI. The CDR3 sequence: CASSVQWGAVDEQFF. For the CDR3, the DNA is TGTGCCAGCAGTGTCCAGTGGGGAGCAGTCGATGAGCAGTTCTTC.

A few counts support this clonotype. V and J are TRBV15 and TRBJ1-6; 7 bases agree with TRBD1. The ends lost 0 bases at V and 10 bases at J; junction bases unmatched: 6. The CDR3 totals 15 residues. The germline V gene has CDR1 LNHNV and CDR2 YYDKDF (reference sequence). Here the CDR3 reads CATSREGSGGSPLHF. CDR3 nucleotides: TGTGCCACCAGCAGAGAAGGTTCAGGGGGATCACCCCTCCACTTT.

This CDR3 is CASTARPTDTQYF. CDR3 DNA sequence: TGTGCCAGCACCGCCCGGCCCACAGATACGCAGTATTTT. The chain combines TRBV7-3 with TRBJ2-3; the D is unclear. CDR3 size: 13 residues. Germline V gene lookup returns CDR1 SGHTA and CDR2 FQGTGA. V lost 7 bases and J lost 2, with 10 bases in between. The variable domain in full, completed from reference TRBV7-3 and TRBJ2-3, reads GAGVSQTPSNKVTEKGKYVELRCDPISGHTALYWYRQSLGQGPEFLIYFQGTGAADDSGLPNDRFFAVRPEGSVSTLKIQRTERGDSAVYLCASTARPTDTQYFGPGTRLTVL.

In this sample, this clonotype turned up a few times. This CDR3 is CASGPAGVYGYTF. In nucleotides, the CDR3 is TGTGCCAGCGGCCCGGCGGGGGTCTATGGCTACACCTTC. This chain joins TRBV11-2 and TRBJ1-2, with D perhaps TRBD1 (5 bases). Germline lookup yields CDR1 SGHAT and CDR2 FQNNGV. Trimming pared 8 bases from V and 4 bases from J, leaving 14 bases between. The CDR3 has 13 residues.

A few counts support this clonotype. The chain combines TRBV6-1 with TRBJ1-2; TRBD1 is a possible D gene (5 bases). Germline V gene sequence: CDR1 MNHNS, CDR2 SASEGT. V dropped 8 bases and J dropped 4 bases, with 17 bases sitting between them. This CDR3 spans 14 amino acids. The CDR3 loop reads CASAGGDPSYGYTF. Written as DNA, the CDR3 is TGTGCCAGCGCCGGGGGGGATCCGAGCTATGGCTACACCTTC.

This clonotype was recorded many times. V and J are TRBV7-2 and TRBJ1-2, with a tentative D call TRBD1 (5 bases). CDR3 size: 13 residues. V lost 2 bases and J 7 bases, leaving 11 bases between the germline ends. CDR1 is SGHTA, CDR2 FQGNSA, per germline. The DNA of the CDR3 is TGTGCCAGCAGCTTACAGCTGGGGGGTGGCTACACCTTC. It is translated as CASSLQLGGGYTF.

This clonotype was seen many times. V gene TRBV5-6 combines with J gene TRBJ2-7, with D tentatively TRBD2 (6 bases). Deletions cut 6 bases from V and 6 bases from J, with 19 bases between. Germline V gives CDR1 SGHDT, CDR2 YYEEEE. This CDR3 contains 14 residues. CDR3 in amino acids: CASTTPGVPREQYF. The CDR3 bases are TGTGCCAGCACGACACCGGGGGTCCCCCGCGAGCAGTACTTC.

This clonotype was seen ten or more times. V usage is TRBV11-2 and J usage is TRBJ2-7; 8 nucleotides align to TRBD2. Germline values: CDR1 SGHAT, CDR2 FQNNGV. J was trimmed by 3 bases and V by 0 bases; bases with no gene match: 4. The CDR3 totals 15 residues. The CDR3 sequence is CASSLEGLGYYEQYV. CDR3 nucleotide sequence: TGTGCCAGCAGCTTAGAGGGACTAGGGTACTACGAGCAGTACGTC.